A selection of T cell receptor beta chains follows, all from one sample in a study of shared T cell receptors in the human thymus. Sequencing used immunoSEQ multiplex PCR; TCRdb keeps in-frame clones, though not all of them. The table records hundreds of thousands of clones, more than 70% of them present only once. The same data also went into a second study, on human thymus T cells.

Material: thymocytes. The receptor source for this set is a boy younger than two with a congenital heart defect. Both conserved end residues are part of each CDR3. Each record gives: J gene, D gene, V gene, clone size, CDR3 DNA, CDR3 protein. A D gene is named only where the DNA matches it firmly. Clone size is not always given. Where it is, it says once, few, many or a class for expanded clones.

>TRBJ1-6|.|TRBV28|.
TGTGCCAGCAGTTTATCCCCCTACTATAATTCACCCCTCCACTTT
CASSLSPYYNSPLHF
>TRBJ2-2|.|TRBV9|.
TGTGCCAGCAGCGTAGATTACGCCCCGGGGGACACCGGGGAGCTGTTTTTT
CASSVDYAPGDTGELFF
>TRBJ2-6|.|TRBV15|.
TGTGCCACCAGCATCTCGGCTAGCATACCGCCTGGGGCCAACGTCCTGACTTTC
CATSISASIPPGANVLTF
>TRBJ1-3|TRBD1|TRBV6-6|.
TGTGCCAGCAGGGGACAGGGAGAACGTAGCACCATATATTTT
CASRGQGERSTIYF
>TRBJ2-1|TRBD1|TRBV28|.
TGTGCCAGCAGTCCCAGGGGGCATGAGCAGTTCTTC
CASSPRGHEQFF
>TRBJ2-7|TRBD1|TRBV4-3|.
TGCGCCAGCAGCCAAGCAGGGGGCGCGAACGAGCAGTACTTC
CASSQAGGANEQYF
>TRBJ2-1|.|TRBV12-5|.
TGTGCTAGTGGCCCCGGGACTCCCTGGGGAAATAATGAGCAGTTCTTC
CASGPGTPWGNNEQFF
>TRBJ1-3|.|TRBV5-1|.
TGCGCCAGCAGCTTGACGGGGGTGTACTCTGGAAACACCATATATTTT
CASSLTGVYSGNTIYF
>TRBJ2-3|.|TRBV27|.
TGTGCCAGCGCTTCCTTGGCCGGGACTTCCCCCGGAGATACGCAGTATTTT
CASASLAGTSPGDTQYF
>TRBJ2-7|TRBD1|TRBV28|.
TGTGCCAGCAGTTTGCCGACAGGGGAACCCTACGAGCAGTACTTC
CASSLPTGEPYEQYF
>TRBJ2-7|TRBD1|TRBV7-6|.
TGTGCCAGCAGCTTATTTGGGACAGGGCTCTTCTACGAGCAGTACTTC
CASSLFGTGLFYEQYF
>TRBJ2-2|TRBD1|TRBV29-1|.
TGCAGCGTTACGACAGGGGGCGGATCGGCCGGGGAGCTGTTTTTT
CSVTTGGGSAGELFF
>TRBJ1-1|.|TRBV10-3|once
TGTGCCATCAGTGAGAGGGGGGGCGACACTGAAGCTTTCTTT
CAISERGGDTEAFF
>TRBJ1-3|.|TRBV7-2|.
TGTGCCAGCAGCCATGAAAGGGACTTCAGGAACACCATATATTTT
CASSHERDFRNTIYF
>TRBJ2-7|.|TRBV5-1|.
TGCGCCAGCAGCTTCAAGGCACAGCCCTACGAGCAGTACTTC
CASSFKAQPYEQYF
>TRBJ1-4|TRBD1|TRBV5-6|.
TGTGCCAGCAGCGACAGGGGGCGTTATGAAAAACTGTTTTTT
CASSDRGRYEKLFF
>TRBJ2-3|TRBD2|TRBV7-6|.
TGTGCCAGCAGCTTAGGACTAGCGGAGAGAGGGACAGATACGCAGTATTTT
CASSLGLAERGTDTQYF
>TRBJ1-1|.|TRBV5-4|.
TGTGCCAGCAGCTTAGGCAGGTTGGGTCGCACTGAAGCTTTCTTT
CASSLGRLGRTEAFF
>TRBJ1-1|TRBD1|TRBV29-1|.
TGCAGCGTTGAATACGGACAGGGAAGCACTGAAGCTTTCTTT
CSVEYGQGSTEAFF
>TRBJ2-2|.|TRBV28|.
TGTGCCAGCAAACCTAGAAGTGCATTGAACACCGGGGAGCTGTTTTTT
CASKPRSALNTGELFF
>TRBJ2-5|TRBD1|TRBV6-5|.
TGTGCCAGCAGTTACTCGAAGGGACAGGGGCAAGAGACCCAGTACTTC
CASSYSKGQGQETQYF
>TRBJ2-3|TRBD1|TRBV7-9|.
TGTGCCAGCAGCTTCCCCCCAAGACAGGGATCTAGCACAGATACGCAGTATTTT
CASSFPPRQGSSTDTQYF
>TRBJ1-5|.|TRBV7-6|.
TGTGCCAGCAGCTTAGAGTCAGGGGCGAATCAGCCCCAGCATTTT
CASSLESGANQPQHF
>TRBJ2-3|TRBD2|TRBV19|.
TGTGCCAGTAGTAACGGGAGGCCACTGTATTTT
CASSNGRPLYF
>TRBJ2-3|TRBD2|TRBV18|.
TGTGCCAGCTCCAAGCGACTAGCGGGGTGTTATGAGGATACGCAGTATTTT
CASSKRLAGCYEDTQYF
>TRBJ1-5|TRBD1|TRBV6-5|once
TGTGCCAGCAGCAGGACAGGGGGTCGCAATCAGCCCCAGCATTTT
CASSRTGGRNQPQHF
>TRBJ1-4|TRBD1|TRBV7-9|.
TGTGCCAGCAGCACCGGGACAGTGATTAATGAAAAACTGTTTTTT
CASSTGTVINEKLFF
>TRBJ2-7|.|TRBV7-2|.
TGTGCCAGCAGCCAACAGGTTCGGAGCTCCTACGAGCAGTACTTC
CASSQQVRSSYEQYF
>TRBJ1-5|.|TRBV6-1|few
TGTGCCAGCAGTGACGGGCAGGGCTTAGGTAAAGGTCAGCCCCAGCATTTT
CASSDGQGLGKGQPQHF
>TRBJ2-2|TRBD1|TRBV10-1|.
TGCGCCAGCAGTGGGACAGGGGAACTGGGGGGGGTCACCGGGGAGCTGTTTTTT
CASSGTGELGGVTGELFF
>TRBJ1-2|.|TRBV18|.
TGTGCCAGCTCACCGCCGGGGGGGGCGTACTATGGCTACACCTTC
CASSPPGGAYYGYTF
>TRBJ2-3|TRBD2|TRBV4-1|.
TGCGCCAGCAGCCAAGAGTTTAAGCGGGGCGCAGATACGCAGTATTTT
CASSQEFKRGADTQYF
>TRBJ2-2|.|TRBV2|.
TGTGCCAGCACCGGACTCCGAGCCACCGGGGAGCTGTTTTTT
CASTGLRATGELFF
>TRBJ1-4|.|TRBV5-6|.
TGTGCCAGCAGCGCCGGGACTAATGAAAAACTGTTTTTT
CASSAGTNEKLFF
>TRBJ1-2|TRBD1|TRBV25-1|.
TGTGCCAGCAGTGAACCCGGACAGGGCGAGGGCTATGGCTACACCTTC
CASSEPGQGEGYGYTF
>TRBJ2-1|.|TRBV19|.
TGTGCCAGTAGTAGGCAGGTTAACTACAATGAGCAGTTCTTC
CASSRQVNYNEQFF
>TRBJ2-1|TRBD1|TRBV5-1|.
TGCGCCAGCAGCTTCCCGGGACAGGGGAACAATGAGCAGTTCTTC
CASSFPGQGNNEQFF
>TRBJ2-3|TRBD1|TRBV25-1|.
TGTGCCAGCAGTCGTCCGGGACAGGGGACAGATACGCAGTATTTT
CASSRPGQGTDTQYF
>TRBJ2-2|TRBD1|TRBV7-2|.
TGTGCCAGCAGCCCGGGACAGGGTAACACCGGGGAGCTGTTTTTT
CASSPGQGNTGELFF
>TRBJ2-7|.|TRBV28|.
TGTGCCAGCAGTATACTTTGTCGCTACCTCGGGTACGAGCAGTACTTC
CASSILCRYLGYEQYF
>TRBJ1-1|TRBD1|TRBV19|.
TGTGCCAGTAGTAATGGGACAGGGTCTTCGGGGGGGAACACTGAAGCTTTCTTT
CASSNGTGSSGGNTEAFF
>TRBJ2-1|TRBD2|TRBV29-1|.
TGCAGCGTTGAAGGGGGGACTAGCGAACGTAATGAGCAGTTCTTC
CSVEGGTSERNEQFF
>TRBJ1-5|.|TRBV19|few
TGTGCCAGTAGTAATCGACAGCACTATAGCAATCAGCCCCAGCATTTT
CASSNRQHYSNQPQHF
>TRBJ2-7|.|TRBV21-1|.
TGTGCCAGCAGCAAATTGGGCAGCGGGAGGACAACCTACGAGCAGTACTTC
CASSKLGSGRTTYEQYF
>TRBJ1-2|.|TRBV28|.
TGTGCCAGCAGTTCAGGACAGATGAACTATGGCTACACCTTC
CASSSGQMNYGYTF
>TRBJ2-1|TRBD2|TRBV9|.
TGTGCCAGCAGCGTAGGTCCTAGCGGGAGGGGTGGTGGGAATGAGCAGTTCTTC
CASSVGPSGRGGGNEQFF
>TRBJ2-4|TRBD1|TRBV7-2|.
TGTGCCAGCGACGAAAGTAGGCCAGACGACAGGGTAGCCAAAAACATTCAGTACTTC
CASDESRPDDRVAKNIQYF
>TRBJ1-5|.|TRBV6-5|once
TGTGCCAGCAGTTACTCAGCCGACAGTAGCAATCAGCCCCAGCATTTT
CASSYSADSSNQPQHF
>TRBJ2-5|.|TRBV12-5|.
TGTGCTAGTGGTTGGGTGGACTACCTCTGGGAGACCCAGTACTTC
CASGWVDYLWETQYF
>TRBJ2-7|.|TRBV19|.
TGTGCCAGTAGTATCTCTACAGCACTTGGCTACGAGCAGTACTTC
CASSISTALGYEQYF
>TRBJ1-4|.|TRBV13|.
TGTGCCAGCAGCTTTGGGGGGTTTGACGAAAAACTGTTTTTT
CASSFGGFDEKLFF
>TRBJ1-3|TRBD1|TRBV29-1|.
TGCAGCGTTGAGGGACAGGGGGCGGAAGGAAACACCATATATTTT
CSVEGQGAEGNTIYF
>TRBJ2-3|.|TRBV9|.
TGTGCCAGCAGCGAACTAGGCACAGATACGCAGTATTTT
CASSELGTDTQYF
>TRBJ2-7|.|TRBV18|.
TGTGCCAGCTCAGAATGGACAGCCTACGAGCAGTACTTC
CASSEWTAYEQYF